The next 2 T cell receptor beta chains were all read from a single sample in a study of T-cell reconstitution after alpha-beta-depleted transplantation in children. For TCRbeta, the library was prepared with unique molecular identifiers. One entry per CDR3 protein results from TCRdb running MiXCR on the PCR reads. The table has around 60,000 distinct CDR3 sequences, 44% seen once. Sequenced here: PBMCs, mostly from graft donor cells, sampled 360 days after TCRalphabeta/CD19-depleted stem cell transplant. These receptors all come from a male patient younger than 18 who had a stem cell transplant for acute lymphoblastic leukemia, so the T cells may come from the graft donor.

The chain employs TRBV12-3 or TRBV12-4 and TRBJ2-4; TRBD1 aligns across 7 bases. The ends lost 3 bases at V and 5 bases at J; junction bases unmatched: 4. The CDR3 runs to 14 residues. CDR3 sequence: CASSFRQGENIQYF. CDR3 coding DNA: TGTGCCAGCAGTTTCCGGCAGGGGGAAAACATTCAGTACTTC.

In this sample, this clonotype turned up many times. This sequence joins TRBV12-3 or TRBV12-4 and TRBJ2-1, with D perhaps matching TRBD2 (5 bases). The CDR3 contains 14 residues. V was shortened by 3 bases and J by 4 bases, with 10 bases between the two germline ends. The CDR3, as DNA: TGTGCCAGCAGTTTTCACCGGGGATACAATGAGCAGTTCTTC. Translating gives CASSFHRGYNEQFF.